This T cell receptor (beta chain) was captured by sequencing in a study of T cell repertoires in cytomegalovirus infection. In the study overall: The public TCR beta signatures pointed to both CMV infection and matching HLA type.

Each CDR3 protein is one row after TCRdb ran MiXCR on the reads. Among 300,000 to 400,000 distinct CDR3 sequences listed, more than 9% were seen once. This clonotype was seen repeatedly, ten times or more. Its antigen is as yet unknown. Study-wide findings and caveats: Across the ex vivo response, the dominant clonotypes were HLA-C-restricted CMV-specific TCR beta clonotypes. There were carriers of CMV plus the relevant HLA, and cumulative public TCR beta family frequency identified them.

The specimen sequenced was PBMCs. This receptor was identified in a human donor in good health (CMV status not recorded). Some clones in this sample may be carry-over from other donors' samples.

The CDR3 DNA reads TGTGCCAGTAGTATACAGCCAAGCAATCAGCCCCAGCATTTT. As protein: CASSIQPSNQPQHF. V is TRBV19 and J is TRBJ1-5; D is ambiguous. Deletions cut 2 bases from V and 1 base from J, with 6 bases between. Looked up from germline, CDR1 is LNHDA and CDR2 is SQIVND (reference sequence). CDR3 length: 14 amino acids.